This T cell receptor beta chain appears in the sequencing data of a study of blood T cell repertoires in COVID-19. Study as a whole: The United States, Italy and Spain provided the acute and convalescent COVID-19 samples. Sources were T cells, B-cell-depleted T cells, or PBMCs; the material itself was cDNA or gDNA.

V gave up 1 base and J gave up 2 bases; unmatched junction bases: 3. The CDR3 consists of 16 residues. Germline assignment: CDR1 SEHNR and CDR2 FQNEAQ (reference sequence). This clone was counted once. Per the original data handling: Nucleated cell counts were estimated from reference gene primer amplification. The data were produced by immunoSEQ multiplex PCR, yet TCRdb's version contains in-frame clones alone and is incomplete. V, J and clone size are taken as reported in that table, and D and trimming were inferred from the DNA itself. The repertoire holds 150,000 to 180,000 clones, with roughly 71% as singletons.

This chain uses TRBV7-9 with TRBJ2-2; 8 nucleotides line up with TRBD1. This TCR came from a woman of 80 years or more with acute or convalescent COVID-19. The sample consisted of peripheral blood. The CDR3 DNA reads TGTGCCAGCAGCTTAGAACCAGGGGGCAACACCGGGGAGCTGTTTTTT. This translates into CASSLEPGGNTGELFF.